Listed below are T cell receptor beta chains from one sample, sequenced in a study of cytomegalovirus exposure and HLA in healthy donors. Clones were sequenced by immunoSEQ multiplex PCR, and TCRdb holds only the in-frame ones, with some missing. The data contain a few hundred thousand clones, 65% to 85% of them singletons. The sequenced sample consisted of PBMCs. The receptors come from a woman younger than 45 in good health and CMV-seropositive. Each CDR3 is given with its conserved first and last residue. The order of the fields is V gene, D gene, CDR3 length, clone size, J gene, CDR3 protein, CDR3 DNA. A D gene is named only where the DNA matches it firmly. Not all rows give a size; the values are once, few, many and, for expanded clones, a class.

V: TRBV13; D: TRBD2; length: 14; size: NA; J: TRBJ2-1; CDR3: CASERTSGYNEQFF; DNA: TGTGCCAGCGAAAGGACTAGCGGATACAATGAGCAGTTCTTC
V: TRBV14; D: NA; length: 16; size: NA; J: TRBJ1-2; CDR3: CASSQGFGRVHYGYTF; DNA: TGTGCCAGCAGCCAGGGCTTTGGCAGGGTGCACTATGGCTACACCTTC
V: TRBV27; D: NA; length: 11; size: NA; J: TRBJ1-4; CDR3: CASRENEKLFF; DNA: TGTGCCAGCAGAGAGAATGAAAAACTGTTTTTT
V: TRBV25-1; D: NA; length: 13; size: once; J: TRBJ2-1; CDR3: CASRHPYGDEQFF; DNA: TGTGCCAGCAGACACCCCTACGGGGATGAGCAGTTCTTC
V: TRBV30; D: NA; length: 18; size: NA; J: TRBJ2-6; CDR3: CAWSKRFASYSGANVLTF; DNA: TGTGCCTGGAGTAAGAGGTTTGCTTCTTACTCTGGGGCCAACGTCCTGACTTTC
V: TRBV6-5; D: TRBD1; length: 14; size: NA; J: TRBJ1-1; CDR3: CASTRQGLNTEAFF; DNA: TGTGCCAGCACCCGACAGGGCCTGAACACTGAAGCTTTCTTT
V: TRBV4-1; D: NA; length: 16; size: NA; J: TRBJ2-1; CDR3: CASSLTTVSSYNEQFF; DNA: TGCGCCAGCAGCCTAACGACGGTTAGCTCCTACAATGAGCAGTTCTTC
V: TRBV5-4; D: NA; length: 15; size: NA; J: TRBJ1-1; CDR3: CASSLAGLMNTEAFF; DNA: TGTGCCAGCAGCTTGGCAGGACTCATGAACACTGAAGCTTTCTTT
V: TRBV30; D: TRBD1; length: 15; size: NA; J: TRBJ1-5; CDR3: CAWSVGTGIHQPQHF; DNA: TGTGCCTGGAGTGTGGGGACAGGGATTCACCAGCCCCAGCATTTT
V: TRBV13; D: TRBD2; length: 17; size: NA; J: TRBJ2-7; CDR3: CASSYGQIAGGPLEQYF; DNA: TGTGCCAGCAGTTATGGACAGATAGCGGGAGGGCCACTCGAGCAGTACTTC
V: TRBV7-9; D: TRBD1; length: 11; size: NA; J: TRBJ1-1; CDR3: CASSLTGKAFF; DNA: TGTGCCAGCAGCTTGACAGGGAAAGCTTTCTTT
V: TRBV20-1; D: NA; length: 11; size: NA; J: TRBJ1-1; CDR3: CSARGGPEAFF; DNA: TGCAGTGCTAGAGGGGGGCCCGAAGCTTTCTTT
V: TRBV18; D: NA; length: 13; size: NA; J: TRBJ2-4; CDR3: CASSPPGGNIQYF; DNA: TGTGCCAGCTCACCACCGGGGGGAAACATTCAGTACTTC
V: TRBV10-2; D: TRBD1; length: 12; size: few; J: TRBJ1-1; CDR3: CASSEADRAAFF; DNA: TGCGCCAGCAGTGAGGCGGACAGGGCCGCTTTCTTT
V: TRBV9; D: NA; length: 12; size: NA; J: TRBJ1-1; CDR3: CASSKGTREAFF; DNA: TGTGCCAGCAGCAAAGGGACCCGTGAAGCTTTCTTT
V: TRBV19; D: TRBD1; length: 15; size: NA; J: TRBJ2-7; CDR3: CASSPGQEISYEQYF; DNA: TGTGCCAGTAGTCCTGGACAGGAAATAAGCTACGAGCAGTACTTC
V: TRBV27; D: NA; length: 15; size: NA; J: TRBJ1-5; CDR3: CASRRLEGLEQPQHF; DNA: TGTGCCAGCAGGCGACTAGAGGGGCTCGAACAGCCCCAGCATTTT
V: TRBV5-4; D: TRBD2; length: 18; size: NA; J: TRBJ2-1; CDR3: CASSFPGTSGSSYNEQFF; DNA: TGTGCCAGCAGCTTCCCCGGGACTAGCGGGAGCTCCTACAATGAGCAGTTCTTC